These 25 T cell receptor beta chains originate from one sample sequenced in a study of glioma-infiltrating T cells after dendritic cell vaccination. Assay used: immunoSEQ multiplex PCR; TCRdb lists only in-frame clones, some missing. Of fewer than 110,000 clones in the sample, roughly 76% were seen once. The material sequenced was blood, taken before dendritic cell vaccination. Receptors originate from a human donor with glioblastoma.

The chain employs TRBV11-3 and TRBJ2-5; D possibly corresponds to TRBD2 (7 bases). CDR1 and CDR2 from the germline V gene are SGHNT and YENEEA. Trimming removed 3 bases from V and 9 bases from J, with 17 bases in between. The CDR3 runs 14 residues. The CDR3 DNA follows: TGTGCCAGCAGCTTCGGGGCGGGGGCCTCCGCCCAGTACTTC. Amino acid sequence: CASSFGAGASAQYF.

The rearrangement links TRBV5-4 to TRBJ1-2; 9 bases are a match to TRBD1. V lost 3 bases, J lost 8 bases, and 8 bases stayed unmatched. The germline CDR1 and CDR2 sequences are SGHNT and YYREEE (reference sequence). CDR3 length equals 14 residues. CDR3 DNA: TGTGCCAGCAGCTCGAGGACAGGGGTAGGCGGCTACACCTTC. Its translation: CASSSRTGVGGYTF.

The genes are TRBV28 and TRBJ2-5; no clear D. Trimming took 10 bases from V and 3 from J, leaving 15 bases between them. This CDR3 has 13 amino acids. The germline V gene encodes CDR1 MDHEN and CDR2 SYDVKM. CDR3 in DNA: TGTGCCACCCAACCCTTACTTAAAGAGACCCAGTACTTC. Amino acids: CATQPLLKETQYF.

This sequence joins TRBV4-1 and TRBJ1-1; possible D gene TRBD1, 6 bases. Trimming stripped 4 bases from V and 0 bases from J, with 18 bases between. The CDR3 is made up of 17 amino acids. The germline CDR1 and CDR2 sequences are MGHRA and YSYEKL. The CDR3 here is CASSLATGVFMNTEAFF. CDR3 nucleotide sequence: TGCGCCAGCAGCCTAGCGACAGGAGTCTTCATGAACACTGAAGCTTTCTTT.

As DNA, the CDR3 is TGTGCCAGCCACGAGGACACTGAAGCTTTCTTT. The encoded protein is CASHEDTEAFF. V usage is TRBV6-1 and J usage is TRBJ1-1, with D unresolved. Trimming took off 8 bases at V and 3 bases at J, with 7 bases between the two ends. CDR1 is MNHNS, CDR2 SASEGT, per germline. The length of the CDR3 is 11 residues.

The V and J genes are TRBV29-1 and TRBJ2-2, with 8 nucleotides matching TRBD1. Trimming removed 3 bases from V and 7 bases from J; junction bases left unmatched: 10. Germline CDR1 and CDR2: SQVTM and ANQGSEA. There are 15 residues in the CDR3. CDR3 nucleotide sequence: TGCAGCGTTGAGCCCCGGCAGGGGGCTATCGGGGAGCTGTTTTTT. Its protein is CSVEPRQGAIGELFF.

This chain joins TRBV12-5 and TRBJ2-1; 8 nucleotides match TRBD1. Per the germline V gene, CDR1 is LGHNT and CDR2 is FRNRAP. The CDR3 covers 16 residues. J lost 8 bases, V lost 1 base, and 10 bases had no gene match. CDR3 nucleotide sequence: TGTGCTAGTGGTTTGGGACAGGGGCCGGGGCGGGATGAGCAGTTCTTC. It yields the protein CASGLGQGPGRDEQFF.

The chain couples TRBV19 to TRBJ1-2, with D perhaps TRBD1 (5 bases). Germline CDR1 and CDR2: LNHDA and SQIVND (reference sequence). This CDR3 contains 14 residues. With 3 bases removed from V and 4 bases from J, the gap between germline ends came to 12 bases. The CDR3 sequence is CASSIFAGRYGYTF. CDR3 nucleotides: TGTGCCAGTAGTATCTTTGCAGGGCGCTATGGCTACACCTTC.

The CDR3 region is CASFQRDRGSLTGELFF. Written as DNA, the CDR3 is TGTGCCAGTTTTCAAAGGGACAGGGGGTCCCTCACCGGGGAGCTGTTTTTT. The genes are TRBV19 and TRBJ2-2; 11 bases fit TRBD1. With V trimmed by 8 bases and J by 4 bases, 12 bases remained unmatched. The CDR3 is made up of 17 amino acids. Germline CDR1 and CDR2: LNHDA and SQIVND (reference sequence). Using reference TRBV19 and TRBJ2-2 for the parts outside the CDR3, the full variable domain is DGGITQSPKYLFRKEGQNVTLSCEQNLNHDAMYWYRQDPGQGLRLIYYSQIVNDFQKGDIAEGYSVSREKKESFPLTVTSAQKNPTAFYLCASFQRDRGSLTGELFFGEGSRLTVL.

The chain links TRBV18 to TRBJ1-1; maybe TRBD1 (6 bases). CDR3 length equals 12 residues. V lost 6 bases and J lost 6, with 11 bases in between. The germline CDR1 and CDR2 sequences are KGHSH and LQKENI. The CDR3 sequence: CASSLDSAEAFF. For the CDR3, the DNA is TGTGCCAGCTCCCTGGACAGCGCTGAAGCTTTCTTT.

The chain carries TRBV4-1 and TRBJ1-3, with TRBD1 identical over 9 bases. The CDR3 contains 15 residues. Germline loops: CDR1 MGHRA, CDR2 YSYEKL. V lost 4 bases, J lost 3 bases, and 4 bases stayed unmatched. The CDR3 sequence: CASSPTGGGGNTIYF. In DNA, the CDR3 is TGCGCCAGCAGCCCAACAGGGGGCGGTGGAAACACCATATATTTT.

The chain joins TRBV10-3 to TRBJ2-3, with 9 bases lining up with TRBD1. The junction had 2 bases not matched to a gene; V was cut back by 3 bases and J by 1 base. The CDR3 covers 15 residues. The germline CDR1 and CDR2 sequences are ENHRY and SYGVKD. CDR3 nucleotide sequence: TGTGCCATCAGTGATAACAGGGGGCGCACAGATACGCAGTATTTT. Its translation: CAISDNRGRTDTQYF.

V usage is TRBV30 and J usage is TRBJ1-2, with TRBD1 identical over 7 bases. This CDR3 contains 14 residues. V gave up 2 bases and J gave up 8 bases; unmatched junction bases: 11. The germline V gene has CDR1 GTSNPN and CDR2 SVGIG (reference sequence). The CDR3 coding sequence is TGTGCCTGGAGTATTCGGGACAGTGAAGTCGGCTACACCTTC. It is translated as CAWSIRDSEVGYTF.

This clone turned up a few times. The chain is built from TRBV4-2 and TRBJ2-3; D may be TRBD2 (6 bases). CDR3 length: 14 residues. Trimming stripped 6 bases from V and 1 base from J, with 11 bases between. Germline CDR1 reads LGHNA; CDR2 reads YNFKEQ. The CDR3 DNA reads as TGTGCCAGCAGGGGCGGGGCGGGCACAGATACGCAGTATTTT. Protein sequence: CASRGGAGTDTQYF.

This chain uses TRBV15 with TRBJ2-1; TRBD2 matches at 8 bases. V lost 0 bases, J lost 12 bases, and 10 bases stayed unmatched. Germline V gene data show CDR1 as LNHNV and CDR2 as YYDKDF (reference sequence). The CDR3 has 15 residues. The CDR3 DNA follows: TGTGCCACCAGCAGAGAACTAGCGGCGGAACGGGGGCAGTTCTTC. Translation: CATSRELAAERGQFF.

V is TRBV2 and J is TRBJ2-2; D is perhaps TRBD2 (6 bases). The germline V gene has CDR1 SNHLY and CDR2 FYNNEI. V was trimmed by 4 bases and J by 3 bases, leaving 12 bases between them. The CDR3 has 15 amino acids. This chain's CDR3 is CASSVVGGHTGELFF. The DNA for the CDR3 is TGTGCCAGCAGTGTTGTGGGGGGTCACACCGGGGAGCTGTTTTTT.

Comment on this clone: Within the sample, other DNA sequences also encode this same CDR3. This chain joins TRBV9 and TRBJ1-2; TRBD1 aligns across 11 bases. The CDR3 contains 15 residues. The V gene's germline CDR1 is SGDLS and CDR2 YYNGEE. V lost 0 bases and J lost 4; bases outside the gene matches: 2. CDR3 residues: CASSVGTGGAYGYTF. As DNA, the CDR3 is TGTGCCAGCAGCGTAGGGACAGGGGGCGCCTATGGCTACACCTTC.

The rearrangement links TRBV5-4 to TRBJ2-3, with 9 bases matching TRBD2. This CDR3 region has 17 residues. Per the germline V gene, CDR1 is SGHNT and CDR2 is YYREEE (reference sequence). The V segment lost 2 bases and the J segment 1 base; nucleotides outside the gene matches: 8. CDR3 nucleotide sequence: TGTGCCAGCAGCTTCATTCTTAAGCGGGGGGGCACAGATACGCAGTATTTT. Residues: CASSFILKRGGTDTQYF.

The genes are TRBV6-1 and TRBJ1-1, with 11 positions matching TRBD1. Per the germline V gene, CDR1 is MNHNS and CDR2 is SASEGT. The J segment lost 7 bases and the V segment lost 5 bases, leaving 12 bases of the junction unmatched. This CDR3 is 16 amino acids long. The CDR3 nucleotides are TGTGCCAGCAGTCAAGGGACAGGGGGTTATTCTGGTGAAGCTTTCTTT. This encodes CASSQGTGGYSGEAFF.

The genes are TRBV7-2 and TRBJ1-2; TRBD1 agrees at 10 bases. Germline V CDR1 and CDR2: SGHTA, FQGNSA. The CDR3 loop spans 15 amino acids. The V and J ends lost 2 bases and 8 bases, in that order; junction bases with no gene match: 8. Written as DNA, the CDR3 is TGTGCCAGCAGCTTAATGACAGGGGGCGCTGAGGGCTACACCTTC. This translates into CASSLMTGGAEGYTF. Supplemented by reference TRBV7-2 and TRBJ1-2, the full variable domain reads GAGVSQSPSNKVTEKGKDVELRCDPISGHTALYWYRQSLGQGLEFLIYFQGNSAPDKSGLPSDRFSAERTGGSVSTLTIQRTQQEDSAVYLCASSLMTGGAEGYTFGSGTRLTVV.

The chain employs TRBV7-2 and TRBJ1-2, with 10 bases lining up with TRBD1. Germline CDR1 and CDR2: SGHTA and FQGNSA. This CDR3 spans 15 amino acids. Trimming took 0 bases from V and 8 from J; bases not matched to a gene: 6. The CDR3 nucleotides are TGTGCCAGCAGCTTAGCCACAGACAGGGGGCGAGGCTACACCTTC. This translates into CASSLATDRGRGYTF.

The chain uses TRBV6-5 and TRBJ2-7; D gene ambiguous. The germline V and J ends were trimmed by 4 bases and 8 bases, with 12 bases remaining between them. This CDR3 comprises 12 residues. Germline CDR1 is MNHEY and CDR2 is SVGAGI. Here the CDR3 DNA reads TGTGCCAGCAGTTCAATAGCATATAAGCAGTACTTC. This translates into CASSSIAYKQYF.

V is TRBV29-1 and J is TRBJ1-1; perhaps TRBD1 as D (5 bases). This CDR3 has 12 amino acids. CDR1 is SQVTM, CDR2 ANQGSEA, per germline. CDR3 sequence reads: CSTQGRNTEAFF. DNA for the CDR3: TGCAGTACTCAGGGCAGGAACACTGAAGCTTTCTTT.

The chain recombines TRBV9 with TRBJ2-1; TRBD2 aligns across 9 bases. Germline trimming cut 0 bases from V and 2 bases from J; bases unmatched to any gene: 6. Germline V gene sequence: CDR1 SGDLS, CDR2 YYNGEE. This CDR3 comprises 17 residues. DNA of the CDR3: TGTGCCAGCAGCGTAGCTCTTCTAGCGGGGCCCTACAATGAGCAGTTCTTC. Protein sequence: CASSVALLAGPYNEQFF.

The chain joins TRBV7-9 to TRBJ2-7; 9 bases agree with TRBD2. The trim removed 5 bases at V and 4 bases at J, leaving 9 bases unmatched. Germline values: CDR1 SEHNR, CDR2 FQNEAQ (reference sequence). This CDR3 has 15 amino acids. The DNA of the CDR3 is TGTGCCAGCAGCCGTCCTAGCGGGGTGATATACGAGCAGTACTTC. Amino acids: CASSRPSGVIYEQYF.